The rows below give T cell receptor beta chains drawn from one sample of a study of cytomegalovirus exposure and HLA in healthy donors. Assay used: immunoSEQ multiplex PCR; TCRdb lists only in-frame clones, some missing. The repertoire holds 100,000 to 150,000 clones, with roughly 75% as singletons. The sequencing sample was made of PBMCs. The receptors here all came from a female donor in good health and CMV-seronegative. Both conserved end residues are part of each CDR3. A D gene is named only where the DNA matches it firmly. For some rows the clone size is stated as once, few or many, or as a class when expanded; others skip it.

TRBJ2-5,TRBV19,once,.,TGTGCCAGTAGTCCTCAGGGTTCGACCCAGTACTTC,CASSPQGSTQYF
TRBJ1-2,TRBV6-4,.,.,TGTGCCAGCAGCTCCGGGACTTATTATGGCTACACCTTC,CASSSGTYYGYTF
TRBJ2-5,TRBV2,few,TRBD1,TGTGCCACCGCGACAGGGGGCAAGGAGACCCAGTACTTC,CATATGGKETQYF
TRBJ2-5,TRBV5-1,once,TRBD2,TGCGCCAGCAGCTTCCGGGACTATGAAGAGACCCAGTACTTC,CASSFRDYEETQYF
TRBJ2-7,TRBV6-5,medium-sized,TRBD1,TGTGCCAGCAGGGGGACAGGTTGGTACGAGCAGTACTTC,CASRGTGWYEQYF
TRBJ1-4,TRBV19,.,TRBD1,TGTGCCAGTAGCGGACAGGGGAAAACTAATGAAAAACTGTTTTTT,CASSGQGKTNEKLFF
TRBJ1-4,TRBV6-6,.,TRBD1,TGTGCCAGCACCTGGGACAGGGCTCGTGAAAAACTGTTTTTT,CASTWDRAREKLFF
TRBJ2-2,TRBV2,.,TRBD1,TGTGCCAGCAGGGGACAGGGGAACACCGGGGAGCTGTTTTTT,CASRGQGNTGELFF
TRBJ2-1,TRBV7-9,.,TRBD1,TGTTCCAGCAGCCCGGGACAGGGAAAGTTCTTC,CSSSPGQGKFF
TRBJ1-1,TRBV6-1,.,TRBD1,TGTGCCAGCAGTGAAGCGGGGACAGGGACTGAAGCTTTCTTT,CASSEAGTGTEAFF
TRBJ2-1,TRBV5-1,.,.,TGCGCCAGCAGCCCCTCAGGTGACACCTACAATGAGCAGTTCTTC,CASSPSGDTYNEQFF
TRBJ2-1,TRBV11-1,.,TRBD2,TGTGCCAGCAGCTCCCAAAAGACTAGCGGGGATGGTGAGCAGTTCTTC,CASSSQKTSGDGEQFF
TRBJ2-5,TRBV15,.,.,TGTGCCACCAGCAGAGACCTAAAAGAGACCCAGTACTTC,CATSRDLKETQYF
TRBJ1-1,TRBV18,.,TRBD1,TGTGCCAGCCAGGGAACAGGGGGCGTAAAGACTGAAGCTTTCTTT,CASQGTGGVKTEAFF
TRBJ2-7,TRBV7-9,few,.,TGTGCCAGCAGCTTTGGAGGCGAGCAGTACTTC,CASSFGGEQYF
TRBJ1-2,TRBV2,.,TRBD1,TGTGCCAGCAGTGGAAGACAGGGTGTGTCTAACTATGGCTACACCTTC,CASSGRQGVSNYGYTF
TRBJ2-7,TRBV19,.,.,TGTGCCAGTAGTATTCGCGGACGGGGATACGAGCAGTACTTC,CASSIRGRGYEQYF
TRBJ1-3,TRBV5-6,.,TRBD1,TGTGCCAGCAGCTCGACAGGGGGCGAATCTGGAAACACCATATATTTT,CASSSTGGESGNTIYF
TRBJ2-5,TRBV5-6,.,TRBD2,TGTGCCAGCAGCTTGGCTAGCGGGGGCAAAGAGACCCAGTACTTC,CASSLASGGKETQYF
TRBJ2-7,TRBV27,.,TRBD2,TGTGCCAGCAGTTTGAAGGCTAGCGGGAGTTACGAGCAGTACTTC,CASSLKASGSYEQYF
TRBJ2-1,TRBV18,.,TRBD1,TGTGCCAGCTCAAAGGACAGGGGTCCAACCAATGAGCAGTTCTTC,CASSKDRGPTNEQFF
TRBJ2-1,TRBV20-1,.,TRBD2,TGCAGTGCAACAAAGCGGGAGCCGTTCTTC,CSATKREPFF
TRBJ2-1,TRBV18,.,.,TGTGCCAGCTCACCGAAGGGAGTCCACAATGAGCAGTTCTTC,CASSPKGVHNEQFF
TRBJ2-7,TRBV6-1,.,.,TGTGCCAGCAGTGAAGAGAGGCGTGGGTCCTACGAGCAGTACTTC,CASSEERRGSYEQYF
TRBJ2-3,TRBV5-4,.,TRBD2,TGTGCCAGCAGTGGGACTAGCGGGGGGCTGGGAGATACGCAGTATTTT,CASSGTSGGLGDTQYF
TRBJ2-1,TRBV18,.,TRBD2,TGTGCCAGCTCCCTCTCGGGACTAGCTTACAATGAGCAGTTCTTC,CASSLSGLAYNEQFF
TRBJ2-7,TRBV7-9,.,.,TGTGCCAGCAGCCCCGAGACAAACTACGAGCAGTACTTC,CASSPETNYEQYF
TRBJ2-3,TRBV4-2,.,TRBD2,TGTGCCAGCAGCCAAGGTGGATCTAGCGGAGTGGATACGCAGTATTTT,CASSQGGSSGVDTQYF
TRBJ2-3,TRBV4-1,.,TRBD2,TGCGCCAGCAGCCAAGGCGGCCAATATGCGGGAGGGACCCTGAGCACAGATACGCAGTATTTT,CASSQGGQYAGGTLSTDTQYF